The 2 T cell receptor beta chains below come from one sample, sequenced in a study of cytomegalovirus exposure and HLA in healthy donors. The PCR ran on 60 Vbeta and 13 Jbeta primers. Clones were read by immunoSEQ multiplex PCR, and TCRdb kept only the in-frame ones, dropping some. The repertoire includes about 130,000 clones, over 60% of them detected once, and approximately 2% sits in the top ten. Sample: PBMCs. These receptors were taken from a young man in good health and CMV-seronegative.

This clone was found once. This chain links TRBV5-6 with TRBJ1-2; 12 bases are a match to TRBD1. The trim removed 4 bases at V and 4 bases at J, leaving 2 bases unmatched. The CDR3 length is 14 residues. Germline CDR1 and CDR2: SGHDT and YYEEEE. The CDR3 protein is CASSGGQGAYGYTF. The CDR3 DNA sequence: TGTGCCAGCAGCGGGGGACAGGGGGCCTATGGCTACACCTTC.

The chain carries TRBV6-5 and TRBJ1-2; TRBD1 matches 10 bases. V was clipped by 4 bases and J by 4 bases; unmatched bases: 6. There are 15 residues in the CDR3. Germline-derived CDR1 and CDR2 are MNHEY and SVGAGI. CDR3 sequence (DNA): TGTGCCAGCAGTTTGACAGGGGGCGAGGCCTATGGCTACACCTTC. This encodes CASSLTGGEAYGYTF.